What follows are 25 T cell receptor beta chains derived from one specimen sequenced in a study of blood T cell repertoires in COVID-19 (TCRdb year 2020). The library was generated by the immunoSEQ multiplex PCR assay. TCRdb re-hosts the immuneACCESS table, in-frame sequences only. Its copies lack some clones; in the studies checked, an unresolved V gene accounts for under half of them, and the cause for the rest is not known. A total of a few hundred thousand clones appear in this sample, over 75% of them only once. 9.5% to 12% of the sample belongs to the ten largest clones. The sequenced material came from peripheral blood. Every receptor here comes from a woman between 70 and 85 years old with acute or convalescent COVID-19.

The V gene is TRBV19, the J gene TRBJ2-1; 9 bases are shared with TRBD2. This CDR3 contains 15 residues. The J segment lost 9 bases and the V segment lost 3 bases, leaving 9 bases of the junction unmatched. CDR1 LNHDA and CDR2 SQIVND come from the germline V gene (reference sequence). The CDR3, as DNA: TGTGCCAGTAGTATGCCGGCGGGGGGGCGGGGTGAGCAGTTCTTC. Protein: CASSMPAGGRGEQFF. Full variable domain (rest looked up from reference TRBV19 and TRBJ2-1): DGGITQSPKYLFRKEGQNVTLSCEQNLNHDAMYWYRQDPGQGLRLIYYSQIVNDFQKGDIAEGYSVSREKKESFPLTVTSAQKNPTAFYLCASSMPAGGRGEQFFGPGTRLTVL.

This rearrangement joins TRBV3-1 (or the pseudogene TRBV3-2) to TRBJ2-7; tentatively, D is TRBD1 (6 bases). The CDR3 extends over 16 amino acids. V was trimmed by 2 bases and J by 4 bases, leaving 18 bases between them. Germline-derived CDR1 and CDR2 are LGHDT and YNNKEL (reference sequence). This CDR3 reads CASSQIAWGRRYEQYF. Written as DNA, the CDR3 is TGTGCCAGCAGCCAAATCGCTTGGGGGCGCAGATACGAGCAGTACTTC.

The chain couples TRBV19 to TRBJ2-1; possible D gene TRBD2, 6 bases. The CDR3 totals 15 residues. CDR1 is LNHDA, CDR2 SQIVND, per germline (reference sequence). V gave up 1 base and J gave up 0 bases, with 7 bases separating them. The CDR3 DNA reads as TGTGCCAGTAGTATAGCCGGGAGCTCCTACAATGAGCAGTTCTTC. Encoded protein: CASSIAGSSYNEQFF.

The CDR3 here is CATTLGLRDTGNTIYF. CDR3 nucleotides: TGTGCCACCACCCTTGGTCTAAGGGACACTGGAAACACCATATATTTT. The chain links TRBV15 to TRBJ1-3; D possibly corresponds to TRBD1 (6 bases). Germline V CDR1 and CDR2: LNHNV, YYDKDF (reference sequence). This CDR3 has 16 residues. V gave up 7 bases and J gave up 2 bases, with 18 bases separating them.

This clone was recorded a few times. V usage is TRBV15 and J usage is TRBJ1-3; D is unclear. Trimming removed 1 base at V and 4 bases at J, with 11 bases between. CDR1 LNHNV and CDR2 YYDKDF come from the germline V gene (reference sequence). The CDR3 loop spans 15 amino acids. CDR3 coding DNA: TGTGCCACCAGCAGAGGGGCTGCTGGAGGAAACACCATATATTTT. Residues: CATSRGAAGGNTIYF.

The V and J genes are TRBV7-9 and TRBJ1-2; no clear D gene. The CDR3 has 14 amino acids. Germline V gives CDR1 SEHNR, CDR2 FQNEAQ (reference sequence). V was cut by 5 bases and J by 4 bases, with 14 bases left in between. DNA of the CDR3: TGTGCCAGCAGCCTCCGGTCGCTACTCTATGGCTACACCTTC. This sequence encodes CASSLRSLLYGYTF.

The chain links TRBV6-5 to TRBJ1-1; D gene ambiguous. Germline loops: CDR1 MNHEY, CDR2 SVGAGI. The CDR3 has 12 residues. Deletions cut 10 bases from V and 0 bases from J, with 9 bases between. CDR3 loop: CATARMNTEAFF. As DNA, the CDR3 is TGTGCCACGGCCAGGATGAACACTGAAGCTTTCTTT.

The rearrangement uses TRBV5-8 and TRBJ2-3, with a weak D call TRBD2 (5 bases). The CDR3 spans 16 residues. Germline V gene lookup returns CDR1 SGHTS and CDR2 YDEGEE. Between the trimmed V and J ends, which lost 7 bases and 6 bases, there was a span of 24 bases. Here the CDR3 DNA reads TGTGCCAGCGTCAGACGGCGGGCACCGGGCGTGGATACGCAGTATTTT. Translating gives CASVRRRAPGVDTQYF. Drawing the rest from reference TRBV5-8 and TRBJ2-3, the complete variable domain is EAGVTQSPTHLIKTRGQQATLRCSPISGHTSVYWYQQALGLGLQFLLWYDEGEERNRGNFPPRFSGRQFPNYSSELNVNALELEDSALYLCASVRRRAPGVDTQYFGPGTRLTVL.

This chain links TRBV9 with TRBJ2-7; D is unclear. CDR3 length: 14 amino acids. Germline V CDR1 and CDR2: SGDLS, YYNGEE. Trimming shortened V by 2 bases and J by 7 bases, and 16 bases separated the two germline ends. The CDR3 spells CASSVGITSLEQYF. CDR3 in DNA: TGTGCCAGCAGCGTTGGTATCACTTCCCTGGAGCAGTACTTC.

The genes are TRBV5-1 and TRBJ2-1; 10 bases match TRBD2. Germline lookup yields CDR1 SGHRS and CDR2 YFSETQ. The CDR3 loop spans 16 amino acids. The ends lost 0 bases at V and 4 bases at J; junction bases unmatched: 4. The DNA of the CDR3 is TGCGCCAGCAGCTTGGAGGGTAGCGGGGGGTACAATGAGCAGTTCTTC. Protein product: CASSLEGSGGYNEQFF.

This chain joins TRBV6-1 and TRBJ1-5; maybe TRBD1 (5 bases). The CDR3 covers 16 residues. Germline CDR1 reads MNHNS; CDR2 reads SASEGT. Trimming pared 3 bases from V and 8 bases from J, leaving 20 bases between. The CDR3 region has the DNA TGTGCCAGCAGTGAGGGGGGTGGGGGAAATTGGGAGCCCCAGCATTTT. This sequence encodes CASSEGGGGNWEPQHF.

This clone was seen only a few times. This chain joins TRBV5-1 and TRBJ1-4, with D perhaps matching TRBD1 (5 bases). V lost 0 bases to trimming and J lost 7 bases, with 16 bases between them. CDR3 length: 16 residues. CDR1 and CDR2 (germline): SGHRS, YFSETQ. CDR3 sequence (DNA): TGCGCCAGCAGCTTGGTTGGGGCTACCCTGAGTGAAAAACTGTTTTTT. This codes for CASSLVGATLSEKLFF.

The chain combines TRBV7-6 with TRBJ1-1; D might be TRBD1 (6 bases). The CDR3 is 20 amino acids. CDR1 SGHVS and CDR2 FNYEAQ come from the germline V gene. The germline V and J ends were trimmed by 5 bases and 1 base, with 29 bases remaining between them. CDR3 amino acids: CASSPSGRGRINEENTEAFF. As DNA, the CDR3 is TGTGCCAGCAGCCCATCCGGGCGGGGGCGCATTAATGAGGAGAACACTGAAGCTTTCTTT.

This rearrangement joins TRBV27 to TRBJ1-6; TRBD1 might be the D (5 bases). The V end was cut by 3 bases, the J end by 5 bases, with 8 bases between. This CDR3 region has 14 residues. Looked up from germline, CDR1 is MNHEY and CDR2 is SMNVEV (reference sequence). The CDR3 sequence is CASSFRTNNSPLHF. The CDR3 DNA follows: TGTGCCAGCAGTTTCAGGACAAATAATTCACCCCTCCACTTT.

The rearrangement links TRBV4-1 to TRBJ1-1; D perhaps matches TRBD1 (5 bases). The CDR3 spans 14 residues. In germline, CDR1 is MGHRA, CDR2 YSYEKL. V dropped 4 bases and J dropped 6 bases, with 15 bases sitting between them. The CDR3 coding sequence is TGCGCCAGCAGCCGCCGAGGGTGGGGGGCTGAAGCTTTCTTT. Its translation is CASSRRGWGAEAFF.

This chain uses TRBV5-8 with TRBJ1-5; the D is unclear. The CDR3 loop spans 13 amino acids. Germline CDR1 and CDR2: SGHTS and YDEGEE. Between the trimmed V and J ends, which lost 1 base and 0 bases, there was a span of 2 bases. CDR3 protein: CASSLYSNQPQHF. CDR3 DNA sequence: TGTGCCAGCAGCTTGTATAGCAATCAGCCCCAGCATTTT.

The rearrangement links TRBV14 to TRBJ2-4, with 9 positions matching TRBD1. V lost 6 bases and J lost 3; bases outside the gene matches: 6. Germline values: CDR1 SGHDN, CDR2 FVKESK. The CDR3 consists of 15 residues. The CDR3 DNA is TGTGCCAGCAGTCGAATGACAGGGGGCAAAAACATTCAGTACTTC. Translation: CASSRMTGGKNIQYF. Based on the CDR3 plus reference TRBV14 and TRBJ2-4, the full variable domain is EAGVTQFPSHSVIEKGQTVTLRCDPISGHDNLYWYRRVMGKEIKFLLHFVKESKQDESGMPNNRFLAERTGGTYSTLKVQPAELEDSGVYFCASSRMTGGKNIQYFGAGTRLSVL.

This clone was found a few times. This chain uses TRBV5-1 with TRBJ2-5; possibly TRBD1 for D (5 bases). CDR3 length: 16 residues. CDR1 and CDR2 (germline): SGHRS, YFSETQ. With 6 bases removed from V and 5 bases from J, the gap between germline ends came to 23 bases. In DNA, the CDR3 is TGCGCCAGCACCGGAAGTATGGGTAGGGGAACGGAGACCCAGTACTTC. It translates to CASTGSMGRGTETQYF.

Only a few counts were recorded for this clone. The CDR3 sequence: CASSSQTGANYGYTF. CDR3 bases: TGTGCCAGCAGCAGCCAGACAGGGGCTAACTATGGCTACACCTTC. The genes are TRBV7-8 and TRBJ1-2, with 8 bases fitting TRBD1. The CDR3 runs to 15 residues. Trimming took 5 bases from V and 0 from J; bases not matched to a gene: 5. The V gene's germline CDR1 is SGHVS and CDR2 FQNEAQ.

This clone appeared a few times. The rearrangement joins TRBV3-1 (or the pseudogene TRBV3-2) to TRBJ1-3; 11 positions match TRBD1. With 0 bases clipped from V and 0 bases from J, the junction kept 10 bases outside the gene matches. CDR1 LGHDT and CDR2 YNNKEL come from the germline V gene (reference sequence). This CDR3 region has 20 residues. CDR3 coding DNA: TGTGCCAGCAGCCAAGAGACCGGACAGGGGGCTGGCCGCTCTGGAAACACCATATATTTT. This encodes CASSQETGQGAGRSGNTIYF.

This clone was seen repeatedly, ten times or more. Here the CDR3 reads CASSQSGFYGYTF. Written as DNA, the CDR3 is TGCGCCAGCAGCCAATCGGGGTTCTATGGCTACACCTTC. This chain connects TRBV4-1 to TRBJ1-2; D remains unclear. V gave up 2 bases and J gave up 4 bases, with 8 bases separating them. Germline loops: CDR1 MGHRA, CDR2 YSYEKL. The CDR3 loop spans 13 amino acids.

The rearrangement links TRBV5-1 to TRBJ1-1; D may be TRBD1 (5 bases). Trimming removed 0 bases from V and 3 bases from J, with 12 bases in between. Germline loops: CDR1 SGHRS, CDR2 YFSETQ. This CDR3 has 15 amino acids. CDR3 nucleotide sequence: TGCGCCAGCAGCTTGGTGAAGGGGCGGCACACTGAAGCTTTCTTT. Protein: CASSLVKGRHTEAFF.

CDR3 sequence reads: CASSPTPREAFF. In DNA form, the CDR3 reads TGTGCCAGCAGCCCTACTCCTCGGGAGGCTTTCTTT. The chain has TRBV11-2 and TRBJ1-1, with no clear D. Germline V gene lookup returns CDR1 SGHAT and CDR2 FQNNGV. The CDR3 spans 12 residues. Trimming took 5 bases from V and 11 from J, leaving 15 bases between them.

This sequence joins TRBV29-1 and TRBJ2-1, with D possibly being TRBD1 (6 bases). The ends were cut back, 5 bases at V and 2 bases at J, with 19 bases in the middle. The germline CDR1 and CDR2 sequences are SQVTM and ANQGSEA. This CDR3 is built from 16 residues. The CDR3 is CSVHLTGAIAYNEQFF. CDR3 DNA: TGCAGCGTTCACCTGACAGGCGCAATAGCCTACAATGAGCAGTTCTTC.

The V call is TRBV2, the J call TRBJ2-1; D is possibly TRBD2 (5 bases). Trimming stripped 8 bases from V and 8 bases from J, with 13 bases between. CDR1 and CDR2 from the germline V gene are SNHLY and FYNNEI. The CDR3 contains 12 residues. CDR3 sequence: CASDFRGHEQFF. The CDR3 DNA is TGTGCCAGCGATTTCCGGGGTCATGAGCAGTTCTTC.